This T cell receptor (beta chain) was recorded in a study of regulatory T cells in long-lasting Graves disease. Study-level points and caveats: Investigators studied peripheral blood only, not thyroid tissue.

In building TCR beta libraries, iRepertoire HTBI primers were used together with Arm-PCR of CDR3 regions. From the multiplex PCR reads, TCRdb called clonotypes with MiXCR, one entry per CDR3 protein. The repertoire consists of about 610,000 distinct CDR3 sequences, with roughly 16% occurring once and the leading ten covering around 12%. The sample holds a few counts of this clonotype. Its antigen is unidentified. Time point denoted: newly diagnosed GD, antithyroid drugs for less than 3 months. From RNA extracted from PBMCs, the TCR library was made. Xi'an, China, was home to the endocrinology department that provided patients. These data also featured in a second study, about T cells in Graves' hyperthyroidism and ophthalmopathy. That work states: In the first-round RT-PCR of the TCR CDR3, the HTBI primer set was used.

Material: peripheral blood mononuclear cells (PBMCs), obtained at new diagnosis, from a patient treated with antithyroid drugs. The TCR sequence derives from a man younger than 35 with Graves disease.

The CDR3 reads CSARPGLRENTIYF. CDR3 sequence (DNA): TGCAGTGCTAGACCCGGGCTAAGGGAAAACACCATATATTTT. The chain links TRBV20-1 to TRBJ1-3; D gene unclear. Trimming pared 2 bases from V and 6 bases from J, leaving 14 bases between. The CDR3 is made up of 14 amino acids. The germline gives CDR1 DFQATT, CDR2 SNEGSKA (reference sequence).